These T cell receptor beta chains were read from a single sample in a study of tissue T cells after allogeneic stem cell transplantation. Clones were sequenced by immunoSEQ multiplex PCR, and TCRdb holds only the in-frame ones, with some missing. The data hold 950 to 1,200 clones, with roughly four fifths observed a single time. The source was spleen tissue, collected at autopsy. The receptors derive from a female patient between 18 and 50 years old with steroid-refractory graft-versus-host disease after an allogeneic stem cell transplant. Some of the T cells may derive from the graft donor. The CDR3 runs from the conserved cysteine through the conserved F or W. The order of the fields is CDR3 DNA, CDR3 protein, clone size, D gene, J gene, CDR3 length, V gene. D genes are given only for firm matches. Clone size is shown for a subset of rows, as once, few, many or a class of expanded clone.

cdr3_nt: TGTGCCAGCAGCCGCGGGACAGGGGACAAAAAACTGTTTTTT
cdr3_aa: CASSRGTGDKKLFF
clone_size: -
d_call: TRBD1
j_call: TRBJ1-4
cdr3_length: 14
v_call: TRBV5-4

cdr3_nt: TGTGCCAGCAGCCGCCGGGACAGGGGGTGGATTTTTGAAAAACTGTTTTTT
cdr3_aa: CASSRRDRGWIFEKLFF
clone_size: -
d_call: TRBD1
j_call: TRBJ1-4
cdr3_length: 17
v_call: TRBV5-6

cdr3_nt: TGTGCCAGCAGTCGGGGGTACGAGCAGTACTTC
cdr3_aa: CASSRGYEQYF
clone_size: -
d_call: -
j_call: TRBJ2-7
cdr3_length: 11
v_call: TRBV6-5

cdr3_nt: TGTGCCAGCAGCCCGAAGTTACACGCACGAAACACCATATATTTT
cdr3_aa: CASSPKLHARNTIYF
clone_size: -
d_call: -
j_call: TRBJ1-3
cdr3_length: 15
v_call: TRBV3-1/TRBV3-2

cdr3_nt: TGTGCCACCCTCAGGACCCTATTTCGCACAGATACGCAGTATTTT
cdr3_aa: CATLRTLFRTDTQYF
clone_size: -
d_call: -
j_call: TRBJ2-3
cdr3_length: 15
v_call: TRBV28

cdr3_nt: TGTGCCACGGGGGCCAAAAACATTCAGTACTTC
cdr3_aa: CATGAKNIQYF
clone_size: once
d_call: -
j_call: TRBJ2-4
cdr3_length: 11
v_call: TRBV15

cdr3_nt: TGCAGCGTTGAAGTGCGGGGGCGGGGTAACCGTTACAATGAGCAGTTCTTC
cdr3_aa: CSVEVRGRGNRYNEQFF
clone_size: -
d_call: -
j_call: TRBJ2-1
cdr3_length: 17
v_call: TRBV29-1

cdr3_nt: TGTGCCAGCTGCCAGTTTAATGAAAAACTGTTTTTT
cdr3_aa: CASCQFNEKLFF
clone_size: -
d_call: -
j_call: TRBJ1-4
cdr3_length: 12
v_call: TRBV21-1

cdr3_nt: TGTGCCAGTAGTACCACCCTGGGACTAACGACCGGGGAGCTGTTTTTT
cdr3_aa: CASSTTLGLTTGELFF
clone_size: -
d_call: TRBD2
j_call: TRBJ2-2
cdr3_length: 16
v_call: TRBV19

cdr3_nt: TGCAGCGCCGGGACCACCAGCTCCTACAATGAGCAGTTCTTC
cdr3_aa: CSAGTTSSYNEQFF
clone_size: -
d_call: -
j_call: TRBJ2-1
cdr3_length: 14
v_call: TRBV29-1

cdr3_nt: TGTGCCAGCAGTTTAGCGGGACAGGGTCACACCGGGGAGCTGTTTTTT
cdr3_aa: CASSLAGQGHTGELFF
clone_size: -
d_call: TRBD1
j_call: TRBJ2-2
cdr3_length: 16
v_call: TRBV28

cdr3_nt: TGTGCCAGCAGCTTCCGGGACAGGGATGGTAATGAGCAGTTCTTC
cdr3_aa: CASSFRDRDGNEQFF
clone_size: -
d_call: TRBD1
j_call: TRBJ2-1
cdr3_length: 15
v_call: TRBV5-5

cdr3_nt: TGTGCCAGCAGCTATTGGACACCTCGGGATACGCAGTATTTT
cdr3_aa: CASSYWTPRDTQYF
clone_size: -
d_call: -
j_call: TRBJ2-3
cdr3_length: 14
v_call: TRBV7-9

cdr3_nt: TGTGCCTGGAGTGTAAAGGGGGAGTATGGCTACACCTTC
cdr3_aa: CAWSVKGEYGYTF
clone_size: -
d_call: -
j_call: TRBJ1-2
cdr3_length: 13
v_call: TRBV30

cdr3_nt: TGTGCCAGCAGTCTAGGAGGGGCCGGGGAGCTGTTTTTT
cdr3_aa: CASSLGGAGELFF
clone_size: -
d_call: -
j_call: TRBJ2-2
cdr3_length: 13
v_call: TRBV12-3/TRBV12-4

cdr3_nt: TGTGCCAGTCAGACAGGCGGGTCCTCCTACAATGAGCAGTTCTTC
cdr3_aa: CASQTGGSSYNEQFF
clone_size: -
d_call: -
j_call: TRBJ2-1
cdr3_length: 15
v_call: TRBV19

cdr3_nt: TGTGCCAGCAGTGTGGAGGGGGCTAGCACAGATACGCAGTATTTT
cdr3_aa: CASSVEGASTDTQYF
clone_size: -
d_call: -
j_call: TRBJ2-3
cdr3_length: 15
v_call: TRBV2

cdr3_nt: TGTGCCATCAGTGAGGGGGGACTAGTTCTTAGGTCCCAGTACTTC
cdr3_aa: CAISEGGLVLRSQYF
clone_size: -
d_call: TRBD2
j_call: TRBJ2-5
cdr3_length: 15
v_call: TRBV10-3

cdr3_nt: TGTGCCAGCAGCTTAGCGGGGGAATTACTGTTTTTT
cdr3_aa: CASSLAGELLFF
clone_size: -
d_call: -
j_call: TRBJ1-4
cdr3_length: 12
v_call: TRBV7-2